Listed here are 4 T cell receptor beta chains from one sample, sequenced in a study of blood T cell repertoires in COVID-19. Assay: immunoSEQ multiplex PCR; the TCRdb copy retains only in-frame clones and omits some. The sample has some 490,000 clones, approximately 83% seen once. The sequencing input was peripheral blood. Receptor source: a human donor in a cohort sampled during active COVID-19.

This clone has just one count. This chain joins TRBV15 and TRBJ1-1; possible D gene TRBD1, 5 bases. The germline V and J ends were trimmed by 0 bases and 8 bases, with 19 bases remaining between them. This CDR3 is 16 amino acids long. Germline CDR1 is LNHNV and CDR2 is YYDKDF (reference sequence). In DNA, the CDR3 is TGTGCCACCAGCAGAGATGGGGGGAGAGGAAATTGGGAAGCTTTCTTT. Its translation is CATSRDGGRGNWEAFF.

The chain couples TRBV30 to TRBJ1-2, with 7 bases lining up with TRBD1. V gave up 8 bases and J gave up 0 bases; unmatched junction bases: 9. The germline V gene encodes CDR1 GTSNPN and CDR2 SVGIG (reference sequence). This CDR3 region has 14 residues. The CDR3 is CALAPGQSNYGYTF. The CDR3 DNA follows: TGTGCCCTCGCGCCGGGACAGTCTAACTATGGCTACACCTTC. The variable domain in full, with the rest retrieved from reference TRBV30 and TRBJ1-2, is SQTIHQWPATLVQPVGSPLSLECTVEGTSNPNLYWYRQAAGRGLQLLFYSVGIGQISSEVPQNLSASRPQDRQFILSSKKLLLSDSGFYLCALAPGQSNYGYTFGSGTRLTVV.

The chain combines TRBV6-5 with TRBJ2-7, with D uncertain. The germline V gene encodes CDR1 MNHEY and CDR2 SVGAGI. The CDR3 loop spans 13 amino acids. Trimming removed 0 bases at V and 2 bases at J, with 5 bases between. The CDR3 here is CASSYSRPYEQYF. As DNA, the CDR3 is TGTGCCAGCAGTTACTCGAGGCCCTACGAGCAGTACTTC.

The chain has TRBV6-5 and TRBJ2-1; TRBD1 matches at 9 bases. V lost 2 bases, J lost 1 base, and 3 bases stayed unmatched. CDR3 length: 16 amino acids. Germline lookup yields CDR1 MNHEY and CDR2 SVGAGI. In nucleotides, the CDR3 is TGTGCCAGCAGTTACGCACAGGGGGCGTCCTACAATGAGCAGTTCTTC. Amino acids: CASSYAQGASYNEQFF.